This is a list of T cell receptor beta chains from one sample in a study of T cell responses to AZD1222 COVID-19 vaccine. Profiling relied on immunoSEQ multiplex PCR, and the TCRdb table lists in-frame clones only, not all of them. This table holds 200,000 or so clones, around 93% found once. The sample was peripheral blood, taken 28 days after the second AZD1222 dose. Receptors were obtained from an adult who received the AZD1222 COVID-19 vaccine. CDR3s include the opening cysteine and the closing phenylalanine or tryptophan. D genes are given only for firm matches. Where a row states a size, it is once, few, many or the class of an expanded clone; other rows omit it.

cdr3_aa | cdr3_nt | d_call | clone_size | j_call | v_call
CASSEVGTEAFF | TGCGCCAGCAGTGAAGTGGGCACTGAAGCTTTCTTT | . | . | TRBJ1-1 | TRBV10-1
CASSYSNELGFGDGYTF | TGTGCCAGCAGTTACTCGAATGAATTGGGGTTCGGTGACGGCTACACCTTC | . | . | TRBJ1-2 | TRBV6-2/TRBV6-3
CASSFKPDTQYF | TGTGCCAGCAGTTTTAAACCTGATACGCAGTATTTT | . | . | TRBJ2-3 | TRBV12-3/TRBV12-4
CASSNEGGRAKNIQYF | TGTGCCAGCAGCAACGAAGGGGGGAGGGCCAAAAACATTCAGTACTTC | . | . | TRBJ2-4 | TRBV5-4
CASSQGSWTSGGGTQYF | TGTGCCAGCAGCCAGGGGTCGTGGACTAGCGGCGGAGGTACGCAGTATTTT | TRBD2 | . | TRBJ2-3 | TRBV3-1/TRBV3-2
CTSSQLVLNSPLHF | TGCACCAGCAGCCAACTGGTCCTTAATTCACCCCTCCACTTT | . | . | TRBJ1-6 | TRBV1
CASSLGTGEAGNTIYF | TGTGCCAGCTCCCTGGGGACAGGGGAAGCTGGAAACACCATATATTTT | TRBD1 | once | TRBJ1-3 | TRBV18
CASSLSFSTDTQYF | TGTGCCAGCAGCTTATCTTTTAGCACAGATACGCAGTATTTT | . | . | TRBJ2-3 | TRBV7-2
CASSLVSYEQFF | TGTGCCAGCAGCTTAGTCTCGTATGAGCAGTTCTTC | . | . | TRBJ2-1 | TRBV11-2
CASSYPQGGYEQYF | TGTGCCAGCAGTTACCCACAGGGTGGATACGAGCAGTACTTC | . | . | TRBJ2-7 | TRBV6-2/TRBV6-3
CASNLQGNLNTEAFF | TGTGCCAGCAACCTACAGGGAAACTTGAACACTGAAGCTTTCTTT | . | . | TRBJ1-1 | TRBV2
CASSPPVSPYEQYF | TGTGCCAGCTCACCCCCGGTCAGCCCCTACGAGCAGTACTTC | . | once | TRBJ2-7 | TRBV18
CASSSGSNYGYTF | TGTGCCAGCAGTTCTGGGAGCAACTATGGCTACACCTTC | . | . | TRBJ1-2 | TRBV12-3/TRBV12-4
CASSTGGTGPNYGYTF | TGTGCCAGCAGCACGGGAGGGACAGGTCCCAACTATGGCTACACCTTC | TRBD1 | . | TRBJ1-2 | TRBV7-9
CASSPRTKSYEQYF | TGTGCCAGCAGCCCGAGGACAAAATCCTACGAGCAGTACTTC | . | . | TRBJ2-7 | TRBV7-2
CASSLRLDRDNSPLHF | TGTGCCAGCAGCTTGCGATTGGACAGGGATAATTCACCCCTCCACTTT | TRBD1 | . | TRBJ1-6 | TRBV5-5
CASSQPGGATYEQYF | TGTGCCAGCAGCCAACCCGGGGGGGCCACCTACGAGCAGTACTTC | TRBD2 | . | TRBJ2-7 | TRBV4-2
CASSLDRSYEQYF | TGCGCCAGCAGCTTGGACAGGTCCTACGAGCAGTACTTC | . | . | TRBJ2-7 | TRBV5-1
CASSIGTSGNTIYF | TGTGCCAGTAGTATTGGAACCTCTGGAAACACCATATATTTT | . | . | TRBJ1-3 | TRBV19
CATSDFEGGGGYTF | TGTGCCACCAGTGATTTCGAGGGTGGAGGTGGCTACACCTTC | . | . | TRBJ1-2 | TRBV24-1
CASSLLDEQYF | TGTGCCAGCAGCTTGCTGGACGAGCAGTACTTC | . | . | TRBJ2-7 | TRBV5-4
CASSRRPGQDTGELFF | TGTGCCAGCAGCCGCCGGCCGGGACAGGACACCGGGGAGCTGTTTTTT | TRBD1 | . | TRBJ2-2 | TRBV3-1/TRBV3-2
CASSLNGGPTDTQYF | TGTGCCAGCAGCTTAAACGGGGGGCCCACAGATACGCAGTATTTT | . | . | TRBJ2-3 | TRBV7-9